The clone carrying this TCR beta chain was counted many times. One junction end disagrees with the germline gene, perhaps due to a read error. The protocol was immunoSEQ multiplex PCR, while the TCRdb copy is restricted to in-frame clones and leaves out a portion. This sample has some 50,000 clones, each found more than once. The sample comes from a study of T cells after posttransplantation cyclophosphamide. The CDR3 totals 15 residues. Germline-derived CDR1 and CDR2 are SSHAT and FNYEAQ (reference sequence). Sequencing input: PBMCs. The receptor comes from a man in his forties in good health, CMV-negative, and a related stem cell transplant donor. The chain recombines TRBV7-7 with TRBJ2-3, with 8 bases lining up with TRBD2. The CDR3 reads CASSPRAGGIDTQYF. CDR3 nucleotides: TGTGCTAGCAGCCCCAGGGCGGGAGGTATAGATACGCAGTATTTT.